Each of the 17 T cell receptor beta chains below was sequenced from the same sample in a study of T cell changes during pregnancy in multiple sclerosis. The table came from immunoSEQ multiplex PCR; TCRdb's copy has only in-frame clones and leaves some out. The sample shows under 20,000 clones, about 85% of them seen only once. The sample was CD8+ T cells from peripheral blood mononuclear cells, taken after pregnancy. Receptors originate from a female donor with multiple sclerosis, enrolled in a pregnancy study.

The chain is built from TRBV9 and TRBJ1-2; a weak D match, TRBD1 (6 bases). Trimming removed 0 bases from V and 4 bases from J, with 16 bases in between. Germline loops: CDR1 SGDLS, CDR2 YYNGEE. The CDR3 loop spans 16 amino acids. The DNA for the CDR3 is TGTGCCAGCAGCGTAGACTTCCAGGGGCTGGCCTATGGCTACACCTTC. It is translated as CASSVDFQGLAYGYTF.

For this clone: Other nucleotide sequences from this sample produce the same CDR3. The chain has TRBV5-5 and TRBJ2-2; 8 bases map to TRBD2. CDR3 length: 16 residues. The trim removed 2 bases at V and 4 bases at J, leaving 7 bases unmatched. CDR1 and CDR2 (germline): SGHKS, YYEKEE (reference sequence). This chain's CDR3 is CASSLVGGRSTGELFF. The DNA for the CDR3 is TGTGCCAGCAGCTTAGTTGGCGGGAGGAGCACCGGGGAGCTGTTTTTT.

This chain joins TRBV6-4 and TRBJ2-3; 13 bases match TRBD2. This CDR3 is 16 amino acids long. From germline, CDR1 is MRHNA and CDR2 SNTAGT. Unmatched junction bases numbered 7, after V lost 6 bases and J lost 4 bases. The CDR3, as DNA: TGTGCCAGCAGGCCCACTAGCGGGGGGGTACCAGATACGCAGTATTTT. Residues: CASRPTSGGVPDTQYF.

The J gene is TRBJ1-1, the V gene TRBV6-5, with 7 positions matching TRBD1. The CDR3 runs 14 residues. With 0 bases clipped from V and 6 bases from J, the junction kept 4 bases outside the gene matches. The germline CDR1 and CDR2 sequences are MNHEY and SVGAGI. The DNA for the CDR3 is TGTGCCAGCAGTTACTCGACAGGGCTAGCTGAAGCTTTCTTT. Amino acids: CASSYSTGLAEAFF.

A single count supports this clone. The chain links TRBV6-5 to TRBJ2-6; maybe TRBD1 (5 bases). Germline assignment: CDR1 MNHEY and CDR2 SVGAGI. V was pared by 7 bases and J by 0 bases, with 10 bases between. The CDR3 is 15 residues long. The CDR3 sequence is CASTAGHSGANVLTF. For the CDR3, the DNA is TGTGCCAGCACGGCAGGACACTCTGGGGCCAACGTCCTGACTTTC.

The rearrangement uses TRBV9 and TRBJ2-7; 10 nucleotides align to TRBD2. The V gene's germline CDR1 is SGDLS and CDR2 YYNGEE. The CDR3 runs 12 residues. V lost 5 bases, J lost 6 bases, and 2 bases stayed unmatched. The CDR3 protein is CASSGLAAEQYF. DNA of the CDR3: TGTGCCAGCAGTGGACTAGCGGCCGAGCAGTACTTC.

This clone showed up just a few times. The chain combines TRBV27 with TRBJ1-2; the match to TRBD1 covers 7 bases. This CDR3 has 15 residues. Trimming took 0 bases from V and 2 from J; bases not matched to a gene: 3. Germline assignment: CDR1 MNHEY and CDR2 SMNVEV (reference sequence). CDR3 sequence reads: CASSLSKGQNYGYTF. CDR3 nucleotide sequence: TGTGCCAGCAGTTTATCAAAGGGACAGAACTATGGCTACACCTTC.

This clone was detected once. The chain recombines TRBV6-1 with TRBJ1-3; D is perhaps TRBD1 (5 bases). From germline, CDR1 is MNHNS and CDR2 SASEGT. There are 14 residues in the CDR3. V lost 2 bases and J lost 3, with 8 bases in between. The DNA of the CDR3 is TGTGCCAGCAGTGAAACAGGATTTGGAAACACCATATATTTT. This encodes CASSETGFGNTIYF.

The chain combines TRBV18 with TRBJ2-1, with 7 positions matching TRBD1. Germline lookup yields CDR1 KGHSH and CDR2 LQKENI. The junction had 4 bases not matched to a gene; V was cut back by 3 bases and J by 5 bases. This CDR3 contains 14 residues. The CDR3 loop is CASSPRTGDNEQFF. The CDR3 DNA follows: TGTGCCAGCTCACCGAGGACAGGTGACAATGAGCAGTTCTTC.

V is TRBV13 and J is TRBJ2-1, with 7 bases that match TRBD1. Per germline, CDR1 PRHDT and CDR2 FYEKMQ (reference sequence). V was pared by 5 bases and J by 4 bases, with 11 bases of the junction left unmatched. The CDR3 loop spans 16 amino acids. The CDR3 DNA follows: TGTGCCAGCAGCCCAGTGGGGGACAGCGGTTACAATGAGCAGTTCTTC. It specifies CASSPVGDSGYNEQFF.

This clone has more than one count but fewer than ten. The chain employs TRBV4-1 and TRBJ2-1; tentatively, D is TRBD2 (6 bases). The germline V gene has CDR1 MGHRA and CDR2 YSYEKL. Trimming pared 0 bases from V and 2 bases from J, leaving 11 bases between. The CDR3 has 16 amino acids. The CDR3 loop is CASSQDAGGAYNEQFF. The CDR3 DNA is TGCGCCAGCAGCCAAGATGCGGGCGGGGCCTACAATGAGCAGTTCTTC.

The chain recombines TRBV9 with TRBJ2-5; D is ambiguous. The V and J ends lost 0 bases and 5 bases respectively, with 5 bases between them. The CDR3 runs 12 residues. Germline values: CDR1 SGDLS, CDR2 YYNGEE. The chain's CDR3 is CASSVGDETQYF. The CDR3 region has the DNA TGTGCCAGCAGCGTAGGAGATGAGACCCAGTACTTC.

The rearrangement uses TRBV7-9 and TRBJ2-7, with 9 bases matching TRBD1. Germline-derived CDR1 and CDR2 are SEHNR and FQNEAQ (reference sequence). The CDR3 runs to 14 residues. V shed 2 bases and J 5 bases; nucleotides not matched to a gene: 4. The CDR3 protein is CASSLTGGSDEQYF. DNA of the CDR3: TGTGCCAGCAGCTTAACAGGGGGCAGCGACGAGCAGTACTTC.

The V and J genes are TRBV6-5 and TRBJ1-2; 8 bases align to TRBD1. Unmatched junction bases numbered 11, after V lost 6 bases and J lost 8 bases. CDR3 size: 14 residues. Germline assignment: CDR1 MNHEY and CDR2 SVGAGI. CDR3 protein: CASRQSTGVWGYTF. The CDR3 nucleotides are TGTGCCAGCAGGCAATCGACAGGGGTCTGGGGCTACACCTTC.

The V gene is TRBV14, the J gene TRBJ2-1; 7 nucleotides line up with TRBD2. The CDR3 has 16 residues. CDR1 is SGHDN and CDR2 is FVKESK in the germline V gene. J lost 5 bases, V lost 1 base, and 8 bases had no gene match. The CDR3 coding sequence is TGTGCCAGCAGCCAAGTTTGGGGGGGTGCGAACAATGAGCAGTTCTTC. Its translation: CASSQVWGGANNEQFF.

J is TRBJ2-5 and V is TRBV11-3, with 10 bases fitting TRBD2. The CDR3 loop spans 16 amino acids. Germline V gene lookup returns CDR1 SGHNT and CDR2 YENEEA. Unmatched junction bases numbered 7, after V lost 3 bases and J lost 3 bases. In DNA, the CDR3 is TGTGCCAGCAGCTTTCGGGGTAGCGGGGGGAAAGAGACCCAGTACTTC. Its translation: CASSFRGSGGKETQYF.

The rearrangement uses TRBV6-4 and TRBJ2-1; D remains unclear. Between the trimmed V and J ends, which lost 0 bases and 7 bases, there was a span of 7 bases. The CDR3 extends over 13 amino acids. Germline loops: CDR1 MRHNA, CDR2 SNTAGT. The CDR3 coding sequence is TGTGCCAGCAGTGACTCTCAAGCTAATGAGCAGTTCTTC. This gives the protein CASSDSQANEQFF.